This T cell receptor beta chain was recorded in a study of T cell changes during pregnancy in multiple sclerosis. The germline V gene has CDR1 SGDLS and CDR2 YYNGEE. The CDR3 is 16 amino acids. Trimming stripped 0 bases from V and 6 bases from J, with 19 bases between. This table comes from immunoSEQ multiplex PCR, and its TCRdb copy is limited to in-frame clones, with some not included. The profile shows 60,000 to 70,000 clones, about 90% of them singletons. The receptor was isolated from a female donor in good health, enrolled as a control in a pregnancy study. This specimen consisted of peripheral blood, obtained in the third trimester of pregnancy. The gene calls are TRBV9 and TRBJ2-7; TRBD2 is a possible D gene (7 bases). The CDR3, as DNA: TGTGCCAGCAGCGTAGAGGGGGGGGCCCGCCAGGCCGAGCAGTACTTC. This encodes CASSVEGGARQAEQYF.